These 8 T cell receptor beta chains came from one sample sequenced in a study of chemoradiotherapy in HPV16-positive cancers. The repertoire was sequenced with immunoSEQ multiplex PCR; TCRdb's copy has only in-frame clones and lacks some. In the table there are about 12,000 clones, just under 80% of which are singletons. This material was acquired from a patient who underwent chemoradiotherapy. These receptors were collected from a human donor with HPV-associated anogenital cancer.

The rearrangement joins TRBV6-5 to TRBJ1-5, with no clear D. Germline V gene sequence: CDR1 MNHEY, CDR2 SVGAGI. The CDR3 length is 12 residues. The germline V and J ends were trimmed by 9 bases and 2 bases, with 8 bases remaining between them. CDR3 residues: CASRNGNQPQHF. The CDR3, as DNA: TGTGCCAGTCGGAATGGCAATCAGCCCCAGCATTTT.

DNA for the CDR3: TGTGCCAGCAGCTTGGCCTTCGGGGTTGGGCGTCCGCAGTATTTT. This encodes CASSLAFGVGRPQYF. The gene calls are TRBV5-6 and TRBJ2-3; possibly TRBD2 for D (5 bases). The CDR3 sequence is 15 residues long. The germline V and J ends were trimmed by 0 bases and 10 bases, with 18 bases remaining between them. Per germline, CDR1 SGHDT and CDR2 YYEEEE.

The chain recombines TRBV4-2 with TRBJ2-5; 9 bases align to TRBD2. The CDR3 extends over 15 amino acids. The J segment lost 1 base and the V segment lost 6 bases, leaving 6 bases of the junction unmatched. Germline V lookup: CDR1 LGHNA, CDR2 YNFKEQ. The CDR3 spells CASSRTSVSQETQYF. The CDR3 nucleotides are TGTGCCAGCAGTAGGACTAGCGTTTCCCAAGAGACCCAGTACTTC.

A single count supports this clone. This chain links TRBV11-2 with TRBJ2-1; D is unresolved. Germline-derived CDR1 and CDR2 are SGHAT and FQNNGV. There are 12 residues in the CDR3. V was shortened by 2 bases and J by 7 bases, with 6 bases between the two germline ends. CDR3 loop: CASSLWENEQFF. CDR3 in DNA: TGTGCCAGCAGCTTATGGGAAAATGAGCAGTTCTTC.

V gene TRBV4-3 combines with J gene TRBJ2-2; D is undetermined. Germline-derived CDR1 and CDR2 are LGHNA and YSLEER. This CDR3 comprises 12 residues. Between the trimmed V and J ends, which lost 5 bases and 5 bases, there was a span of 6 bases. The CDR3 here is CASSGKTGELFF. CDR3 in DNA: TGCGCCAGCAGCGGAAAAACCGGGGAGCTGTTTTTT.

The gene calls are TRBV7-3 and TRBJ2-1, with D possibly TRBD2 on 5 matching bases. The germline V gene encodes CDR1 SGHTA and CDR2 FQGTGA. Trimming stripped 2 bases from V and 4 bases from J, with 12 bases between. The CDR3 extends over 15 amino acids. The CDR3 DNA is TGTGCCAGCAGCTTAGGGCTAGCTCTATACAATGAGCAGTTCTTC. It specifies CASSLGLALYNEQFF.

CDR3 DNA sequence: TGTGCCAGCAGCCCTGGGGGGCCCCCAGATACGCAGTATTTT. This gives the protein CASSPGGPPDTQYF. This chain connects TRBV7-9 to TRBJ2-3; D possibly matches TRBD1 or TRBD2 (6 bases each). Germline CDR1 and CDR2: SEHNR and FQNEAQ (reference sequence). The CDR3 has 14 amino acids. The V end was cut by 5 bases, the J end by 4 bases, with 13 bases between.

CDR3 bases: TGTGCCAGCAGCTTCGGGGCCCAGGCAGTCTATGGCTACACCTTC. Amino acid sequence: CASSFGAQAVYGYTF. The chain uses TRBV7-2 and TRBJ1-2; weak D call: TRBD1 (5 bases). With 3 bases removed from V and 4 bases from J, the gap between germline ends came to 15 bases. The germline V gene encodes CDR1 SGHTA and CDR2 FQGNSA. CDR3 length equals 15 residues.